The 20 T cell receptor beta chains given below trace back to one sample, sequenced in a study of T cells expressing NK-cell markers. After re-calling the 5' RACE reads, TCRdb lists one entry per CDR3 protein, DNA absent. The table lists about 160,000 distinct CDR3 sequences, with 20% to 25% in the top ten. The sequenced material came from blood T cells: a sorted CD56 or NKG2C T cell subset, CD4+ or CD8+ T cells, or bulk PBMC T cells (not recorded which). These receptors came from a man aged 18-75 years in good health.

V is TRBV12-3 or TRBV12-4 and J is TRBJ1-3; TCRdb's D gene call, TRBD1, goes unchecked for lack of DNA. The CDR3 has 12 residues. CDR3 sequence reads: CASRHRDHTIYF.

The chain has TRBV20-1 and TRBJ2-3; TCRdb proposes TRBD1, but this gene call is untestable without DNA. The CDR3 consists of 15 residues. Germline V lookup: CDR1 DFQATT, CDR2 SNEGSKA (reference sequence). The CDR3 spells CSADAGATYTDTQYF.

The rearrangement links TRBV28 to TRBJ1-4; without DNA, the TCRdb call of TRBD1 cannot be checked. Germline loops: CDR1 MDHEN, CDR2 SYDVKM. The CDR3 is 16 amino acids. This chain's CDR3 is CASSLSKTGESEKLFF.

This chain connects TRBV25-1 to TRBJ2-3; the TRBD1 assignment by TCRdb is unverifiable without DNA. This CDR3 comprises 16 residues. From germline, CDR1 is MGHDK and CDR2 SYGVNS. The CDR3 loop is CASSELGGDSTDTQYF.

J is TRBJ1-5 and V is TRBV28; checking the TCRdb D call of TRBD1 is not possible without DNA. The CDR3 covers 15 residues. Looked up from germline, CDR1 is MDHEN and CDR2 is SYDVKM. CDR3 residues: CASSLVQGGNQPQHF.

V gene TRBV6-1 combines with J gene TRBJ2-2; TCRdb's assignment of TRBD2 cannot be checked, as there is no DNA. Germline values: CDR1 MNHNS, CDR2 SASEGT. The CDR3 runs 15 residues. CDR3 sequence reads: CASTPGTSFAGELFF.

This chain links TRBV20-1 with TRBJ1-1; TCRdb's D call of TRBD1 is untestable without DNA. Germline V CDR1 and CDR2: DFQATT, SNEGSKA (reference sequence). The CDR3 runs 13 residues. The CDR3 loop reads CSASWGLNTEAFF.

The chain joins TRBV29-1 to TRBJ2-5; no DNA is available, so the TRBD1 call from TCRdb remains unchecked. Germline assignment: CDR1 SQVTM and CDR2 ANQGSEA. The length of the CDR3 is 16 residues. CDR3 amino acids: CSVDGGVQGLPETQYF.

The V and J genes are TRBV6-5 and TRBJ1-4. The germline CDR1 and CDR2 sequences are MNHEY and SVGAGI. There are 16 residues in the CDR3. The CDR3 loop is CASSYFGRGINEKLFF.

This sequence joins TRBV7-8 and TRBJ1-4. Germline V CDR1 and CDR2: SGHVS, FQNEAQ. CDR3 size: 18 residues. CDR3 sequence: CASSLESASGQFNEKLFF.

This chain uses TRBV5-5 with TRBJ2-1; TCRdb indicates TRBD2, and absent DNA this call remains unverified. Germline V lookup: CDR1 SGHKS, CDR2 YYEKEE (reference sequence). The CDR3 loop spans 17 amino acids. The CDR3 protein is CASSLGLAGTIYNEQFF.

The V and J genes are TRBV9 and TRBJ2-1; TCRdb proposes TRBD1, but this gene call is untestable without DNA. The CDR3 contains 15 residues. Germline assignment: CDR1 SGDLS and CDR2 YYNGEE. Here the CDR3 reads CASSVGTGGVNEQFF.

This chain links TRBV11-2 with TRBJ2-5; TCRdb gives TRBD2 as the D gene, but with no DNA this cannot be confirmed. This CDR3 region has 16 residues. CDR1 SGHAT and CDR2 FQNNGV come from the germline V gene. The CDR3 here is CASSPAGLVKAETQYF.

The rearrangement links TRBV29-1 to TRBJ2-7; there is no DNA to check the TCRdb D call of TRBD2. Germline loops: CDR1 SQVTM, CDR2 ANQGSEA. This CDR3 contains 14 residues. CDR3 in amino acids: CSARSGGAHYEQYF.

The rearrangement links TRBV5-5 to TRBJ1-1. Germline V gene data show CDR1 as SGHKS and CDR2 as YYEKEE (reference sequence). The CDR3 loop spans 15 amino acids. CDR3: CASSLYGSGNTEAFF.

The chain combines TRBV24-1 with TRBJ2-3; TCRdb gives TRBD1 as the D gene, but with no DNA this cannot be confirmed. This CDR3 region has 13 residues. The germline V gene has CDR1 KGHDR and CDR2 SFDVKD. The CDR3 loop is CATSDGPGGTQYF.

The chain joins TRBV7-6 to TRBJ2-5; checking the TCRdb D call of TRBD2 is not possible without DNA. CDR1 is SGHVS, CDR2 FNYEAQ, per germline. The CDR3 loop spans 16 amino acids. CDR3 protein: CASTQGPAGYQETQYF.

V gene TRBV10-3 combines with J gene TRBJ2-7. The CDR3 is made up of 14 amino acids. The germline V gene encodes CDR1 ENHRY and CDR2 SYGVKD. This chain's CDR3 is CAISEPITTYEQYF.

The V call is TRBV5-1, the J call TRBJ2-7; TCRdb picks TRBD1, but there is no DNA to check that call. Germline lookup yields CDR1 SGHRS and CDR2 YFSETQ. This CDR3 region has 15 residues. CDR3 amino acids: CASGDGTGGDYEQYF. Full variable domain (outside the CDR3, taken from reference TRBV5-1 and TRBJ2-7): KAGVTQTPRYLIKTRGQQVTLSCSPISGHRSVSWYQQTPGQGLQFLFEYFSETQRNKGNFPGRFSGRQFSNSRSEMNVSTLELGDSALYLCASGDGTGGDYEQYFGPGTRLTVT.

The CDR3 loop is CASSYEVPPGPQYF. V gene TRBV6-5 combines with J gene TRBJ2-3; TCRdb returns TRBD2, unconfirmable since there is no DNA. CDR1 and CDR2 (germline): MNHEY, SVGAGI. The CDR3 runs 14 residues.